This entry is about one TCR beta chain. Its specificity is unknown. The sample is drawn from a study of cytotoxic CD8 clonotypes in ibrutinib-treated CLL. Background on the study: On average, around 85,000 productive rearrangements and approximately 250,000 productive templates per sample. Findings and caveats of the study: Sampling time points were not equivalent between sustained-remission and progressing patients. Clonality correlated strongly with circulating CD8+ T cells and exceeded age-matched healthy donors at baseline.

Depths of 1 in 200,000 to 1 in 1 million T cells were the sequencing target. The assay was immunoSEQ multiplex PCR, and TCRdb's table has in-frame clones only and misses some. The table lists about 50,000 clones, about half of them singletons, with about 31% in the top ten. Trimming took off 5 bases at V and 2 bases at J, with 10 bases between the two ends. Germline-derived CDR1 and CDR2 are SGHDT and YYEEEE. The CDR3 sequence is 13 residues long. The input for sequencing was PBMCs, taken after 12 months of ibrutinib treatment. This clonotype was sampled from a human donor with chronic lymphocytic leukemia. The chain is built from TRBV5-6 and TRBJ2-5; tentatively, D is TRBD1 or TRBD2 (5 bases each). The CDR3 bases are TGTGCCAGCAGTTGGGGGTCTCAAGAGACCCAGTACTTC. Its protein product is CASSWGSQETQYF.